This passage covers 25 T cell receptor beta chains from one sample sequenced in a study of graft-versus-host responses after intestinal transplantation. TCRdb's table, derived via immunoSEQ multiplex PCR, lists solely in-frame clones and lacks some. The table has several thousand clones, over 25% seen once. The sample consisted of alloreactive CD4+ T cells from a mixed lymphocyte reaction culture, taken before intestinal transplant. Subset given: CFSE-low proliferating T cells sorted from roughly 6-day pre-transplant mixed lymphocyte reaction (GvH or HvG direction). These receptors were collected from a human patient who received an intestinal transplant.

This clone was observed a handful of times. The V gene is TRBV18, the J gene TRBJ2-5; 10 bases are a match to TRBD2. The CDR3 consists of 15 residues. J was trimmed by 4 bases and V by 1 base; bases with no gene match: 3. The germline V gene has CDR1 KGHSH and CDR2 LQKENI. The CDR3 sequence is CASSPQRGGRETQYF. The CDR3 DNA follows: TGTGCCAGCTCACCACAGCGGGGGGGGAGAGAGACCCAGTACTTC.

This clone is large (0.1 to 1%) within its sample. This chain uses TRBV7-2 with TRBJ1-6; 9 positions agree with TRBD1. This CDR3 is 15 amino acids long. Germline-derived CDR1 and CDR2 are SGHTA and FQGNSA. The J segment lost 6 bases and the V segment lost 1 base, leaving 1 base of the junction unmatched. CDR3 coding DNA: TGTGCCAGCAGCTTAGGGGACAGGGTTAATTCACCCCTCCACTTT. Its translation is CASSLGDRVNSPLHF.

This clone ranks as medium-sized. The V call is TRBV15, the J call TRBJ2-7; TRBD1 matches 10 bases. The CDR3 totals 16 residues. V trimming: 3 bases; J trimming: 2 bases; junction bases outside the gene matches: 7. Germline-derived CDR1 and CDR2 are LNHNV and YYDKDF (reference sequence). The CDR3: CATSRGTGTGAYEQYF. CDR3 coding DNA: TGTGCCACCAGCAGGGGGACCGGGACAGGGGCCTACGAGCAGTACTTC.

This clone was seen a few times. This chain connects TRBV27 to TRBJ1-2; D not resolved. Germline CDR1 is MNHEY and CDR2 is SMNVEV (reference sequence). There are 14 residues in the CDR3. Trimming left V 5 bases short and J 2 bases short, with 12 bases between. The CDR3 here is CASSPLGRNYGYTF. The CDR3 nucleotides read TGTGCCAGCAGTCCCCTGGGTCGGAACTATGGCTACACCTTC.

The rearrangement uses TRBV21-1 and TRBJ1-1. TRBV21-1 is described as a pseudogene. This CDR3 has 11 residues. CDR3 in amino acids: CASSRRGEAFF. The CDR3 DNA is TGTGCCAGCAGCAGGAGGGGTGAAGCTTTCTTT.

CDR3 region: CASSRSGSLPYNEQFF. The DNA of the CDR3 is TGTGCCAGCAGCCGTAGCGGGAGTTTGCCCTACAATGAGCAGTTCTTC. The chain combines TRBV11-1 with TRBJ2-1, with 9 nucleotides matching TRBD2. Trimming took 5 bases from V and 2 from J; bases not matched to a gene: 7. Germline V gene sequence: CDR1 SGHAT, CDR2 FQDESV (reference sequence). The CDR3 has 16 residues.

By proportion, this clone is medium-sized. The V gene is TRBV2, the J gene TRBJ1-1, with D possibly TRBD1 on 5 matching bases. The CDR3 contains 14 residues. Per germline, CDR1 SNHLY and CDR2 FYNNEI. The ends were cut back, 7 bases at V and 1 base at J, with 13 bases in the middle. As DNA, the CDR3 is TGTGCCAGCAATAGGGGCAAAGGGAACACTGAAGCTTTCTTT. Translated: CASNRGKGNTEAFF.

This clone was picked up one time. The V call is TRBV7-9, the J call TRBJ1-6, with no clear D. The CDR3 spans 14 residues. Germline V CDR1 and CDR2: SEHNR, FQNEAQ (reference sequence). The V end was cut by 3 bases, the J end by 4 bases, with 7 bases between. For the CDR3, the DNA is TGTGCCAGCAGCTTCGAGTCTTATAATTCACCCCTCCACTTT. Protein product: CASSFESYNSPLHF. The full variable domain, its missing parts supplied by reference TRBV7-9 and TRBJ1-6, is DTGVSQNPRHKITKRGQNVTFRCDPISEHNRLYWYRQTLGQGPEFLTYFQNEAQLEKSRLLSDRFSAERPKGSFSTLEIQRTEQGDSAMYLCASSFESYNSPLHFGNGTRLTVT.

The chain carries TRBV7-9 and TRBJ2-4; D remains unclear. CDR1 and CDR2 from the germline V gene are SEHNR and FQNEAQ (reference sequence). V lost 7 bases, J lost 0 bases, and 13 bases lay in between. This CDR3 is built from 15 residues. CDR3 DNA sequence: TGTGCCAGCACTCGAGCCGGGCTAGCCAAAAACATTCAGTACTTC. Protein: CASTRAGLAKNIQYF.

This clone turned up a few times. This may arise from a read error, as a much more abundant clone is one base away. Within the sample, other DNA sequences also encode this same CDR3. The chain is built from TRBV19 and TRBJ2-2; 9 bases map to TRBD2. This CDR3 has 18 amino acids. Germline V CDR1 and CDR2: LNHDA, SQIVND (reference sequence). The J segment lost 4 bases and the V segment lost 6 bases, leaving 15 bases of the junction unmatched. The CDR3 loop reads CASSRSPLAGGPTGELFF. CDR3 DNA sequence: TGTGCCAGTAGCCGGTCACCCCTCGCGGGAGGGCCCACCGGGGAGCTGTTTTTT. The full variable domain, in which reference TRBV19 and TRBJ2-2 provide the parts outside the CDR3, is DGGITQSPKYLFRKEGQNVTLSCEQNLNHDAMYWYRQDPGQGLRLIYYSQIVNDFQKGDIAEGYSVSREKKESFPLTVTSAQKNPTAFYLCASSRSPLAGGPTGELFFGEGSRLTVL.

There are a few counts of this clone. The CDR3 sequence is CASSVGTGVPNEKLFF. The DNA of the CDR3 is TGTGCCAGCAGCGTAGGGACAGGGGTGCCTAATGAAAAACTGTTTTTT. The chain uses TRBV9 and TRBJ1-4; TRBD1 matches at 9 bases. Germline V gene data show CDR1 as SGDLS and CDR2 as YYNGEE. The J segment lost 3 bases and the V segment lost 0 bases, leaving 3 bases of the junction unmatched. This CDR3 has 16 amino acids. The full variable domain, with the rest looked up from reference TRBV9 and TRBJ1-4, is DSGVTQTPKHLITATGQRVTLRCSPRSGDLSVYWYQQSLDQGLQFLIQYYNGEERAKGNILERFSAQQFPDLHSELNLSSLELGDSALYFCASSVGTGVPNEKLFFGSGTQLSVL.

By sample fraction, this clone is large (0.1 to 1%). The chain couples TRBV5-1 to TRBJ1-4, with D maybe TRBD1 (5 bases). Germline CDR1 is SGHRS and CDR2 is YFSETQ. CDR3 length: 15 amino acids. V shed 0 bases and J shed 7 bases, with 13 bases lying between them. CDR3 residues: CASSLVGTYAEKLFF. CDR3 nucleotides: TGCGCCAGCAGCTTGGTCGGGACCTACGCTGAAAAACTGTTTTTT.

V is TRBV5-5 and J is TRBJ2-5, with D possibly TRBD1 on 6 matching bases. V was clipped by 4 bases and J by 0 bases, with 10 bases between them. The germline gives CDR1 SGHKS, CDR2 YYEKEE (reference sequence). CDR3 length: 14 residues. The CDR3: CASSLDRNQETQYF. The DNA of the CDR3 is TGTGCCAGCAGCCTCGACAGGAACCAAGAGACCCAGTACTTC.

The chain joins TRBV5-8 to TRBJ2-5; unclear D gene. Trimming removed 1 base from V and 5 bases from J, with 21 bases in between. This CDR3 is 17 amino acids long. Germline CDR1 SGHTS, CDR2 YDEGEE. The CDR3 DNA reads as TGTGCCAGCAGCTTGATGAGGACCACCCTTTTAAAGGAGACCCAGTACTTC. This codes for CASSLMRTTLLKETQYF.

V is TRBV6-7 and J is TRBJ2-7; 9 bases map to TRBD2. TRBV6-7 is an ORF, with its function uncertain. The CDR3 consists of 17 residues. V shed 2 bases, J shed 0 bases, and the junction held 8 bases outside the gene matches. The CDR3 region has the DNA TGTGCCAGCAGTTACGGGGTAGCGGGGGCCCTCTCCTACGAGCAGTACTTC. Its protein product is CASSYGVAGALSYEQYF.

This clone ranks as medium-sized (0.01 to 0.1%). The rearrangement links TRBV30 to TRBJ1-1; D call uncertain. The CDR3 length is 13 residues. V was cut by 5 bases and J by 3 bases, with 13 bases left in between. Germline CDR1 GTSNPN, CDR2 SVGIG (reference sequence). The CDR3 loop is CAWGVADYTEAFF. Written as DNA, the CDR3 is TGTGCCTGGGGGGTAGCAGATTACACTGAAGCTTTCTTT. Full variable domain (rest looked up from reference TRBV30 and TRBJ1-1): SQTIHQWPATLVQPVGSPLSLECTVEGTSNPNLYWYRQAAGRGLQLLFYSVGIGQISSEVPQNLSASRPQDRQFILSSKKLLLSDSGFYLCAWGVADYTEAFFGQGTRLTVV.

This clone is deemed medium-sized. The chain is built from TRBV5-1 and TRBJ2-1, with D perhaps matching TRBD2 (6 bases). Germline V gives CDR1 SGHRS, CDR2 YFSETQ. The CDR3 has 13 residues. V lost 4 bases and J 10 bases, leaving 15 bases between the germline ends. The CDR3 region has the DNA TGCGCCAGCAGCCCGGGGACTCGAGAAGAGCAGTTCTTC. This gives the protein CASSPGTREEQFF.

This clone turned up a few times. This chain joins TRBV4-2 and TRBJ2-2; D not certain. The germline V gene has CDR1 LGHNA and CDR2 YNFKEQ. There are 15 residues in the CDR3. Deletions cut 0 bases from V and 6 bases from J, with 11 bases between. The CDR3 DNA reads TGTGCCAGCAGCCAAGAAAAGGGCCGCGCCGGGGAGCTGTTTTTT. It specifies CASSQEKGRAGELFF.

For this clone: This is likely an artifact of a read error, given a far larger clone one base away. As the CDR3 is not closed by the conserved phenylalanine or tryptophan, this likely results from a read error. The J gene is TRBJ1-2, the V gene TRBV5-1, with 9 bases aligning to TRBD1. This CDR3 comprises 12 residues. V dropped 5 bases and J dropped 4; count of bases not matched to a gene: 0. Per germline, CDR1 SGHRS and CDR2 YFSETQ. The CDR3 here is CASRTGGYGYTL. The CDR3 DNA is TGCGCCAGCAGGACAGGGGGCTATGGCTACACCCTC.

The V call is TRBV9, the J call TRBJ2-3; TRBD2 agrees at 7 bases. The CDR3 runs 16 residues. J was trimmed by 0 bases and V by 1 base; bases with no gene match: 5. Germline CDR1 and CDR2: SGDLS and YYNGEE. The CDR3: CASSVWEGGSTDTQYF. The CDR3 bases are TGTGCCAGCAGCGTATGGGAGGGCGGAAGCACAGATACGCAGTATTTT.

This chain connects TRBV7-8 to TRBJ2-5; no firm D call. Trimming removed 5 bases at V and 2 bases at J, with 15 bases between. Germline CDR1 reads SGHVS; CDR2 reads FQNEAQ. The CDR3 runs to 15 residues. The CDR3 here is CASSPRWVSQETQYF. Written as DNA, the CDR3 is TGTGCCAGCAGCCCCCGGTGGGTCAGTCAAGAGACCCAGTACTTC.

This clone showed up just a few times. A much larger clone lies one base from this, so it may be a read error. The V gene is TRBV15, the J gene TRBJ2-6; D remains ambiguous. Trimming left V 8 bases short and J 1 base short, with 18 bases between. Per germline, CDR1 LNHNV and CDR2 YYDKDF (reference sequence). The CDR3 length is 17 residues. CDR3: CATCSRPSSSGANVLTF. CDR3 DNA sequence: TGTGCCACCTGCTCCCGACCCTCTTCGTCTGGGGCCAACGTCCTGACTTTC.

The chain links TRBV11-1 to TRBJ1-1, with TRBD1 identical over 7 bases. This CDR3 is built from 15 residues. Germline V gene lookup returns CDR1 SGHAT and CDR2 FQDESV (reference sequence). V trimming: 5 bases; J trimming: 1 base; junction bases outside the gene matches: 7. The CDR3 reads CASSPYRGRNTEAFF. Written as DNA, the CDR3 is TGTGCCAGCAGCCCGTACAGGGGACGGAACACTGAAGCTTTCTTT.

This clone was seen a few times. The chain is built from TRBV6-5 and TRBJ1-5; no clear D gene. V dropped 2 bases and J dropped 5 bases, with 7 bases sitting between them. The CDR3 contains 13 residues. CDR1 and CDR2 from the germline V gene are MNHEY and SVGAGI. Here the CDR3 DNA reads TGTGCCAGCAGTTACGGACGCGATCAGCCCCAGCATTTT. This encodes CASSYGRDQPQHF.

On this clone: A read error may be the cause here, since a much bigger clone is one base away. The chain carries TRBV2 and TRBJ2-5, with 7 bases that match TRBD2. Germline loops: CDR1 SNHLY, CDR2 FYNNEI. Losses at the gene ends were 6 bases for V and 7 bases for J; bases not matched to a gene: 11. The CDR3 contains 14 residues. CDR3 DNA: TGTGCCAGCAGACCCCCAGGGTGGGGGGGGACCCAGTACTTC. As protein: CASRPPGWGGTQYF.